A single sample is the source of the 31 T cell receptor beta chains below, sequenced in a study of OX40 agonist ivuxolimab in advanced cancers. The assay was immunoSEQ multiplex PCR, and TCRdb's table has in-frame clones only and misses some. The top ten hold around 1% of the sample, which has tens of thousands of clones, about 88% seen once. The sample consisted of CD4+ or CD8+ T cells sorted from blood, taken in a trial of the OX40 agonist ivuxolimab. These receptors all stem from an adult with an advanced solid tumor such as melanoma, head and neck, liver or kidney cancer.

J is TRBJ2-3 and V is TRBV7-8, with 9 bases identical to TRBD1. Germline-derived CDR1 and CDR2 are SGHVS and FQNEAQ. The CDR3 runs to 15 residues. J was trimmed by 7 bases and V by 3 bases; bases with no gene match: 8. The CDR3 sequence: CASSFDRTGANTQYF. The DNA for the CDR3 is TGTGCCAGCAGCTTTGACCGGACAGGGGCGAATACGCAGTATTTT.

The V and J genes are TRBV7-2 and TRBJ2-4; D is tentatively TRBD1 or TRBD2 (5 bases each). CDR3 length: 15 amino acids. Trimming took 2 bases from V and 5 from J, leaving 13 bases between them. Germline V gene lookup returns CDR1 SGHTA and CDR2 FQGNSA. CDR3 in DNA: TGTGCCAGCAGCTTACAGTTCGGGGACGAAAACATTCAGTACTTC. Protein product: CASSLQFGDENIQYF.

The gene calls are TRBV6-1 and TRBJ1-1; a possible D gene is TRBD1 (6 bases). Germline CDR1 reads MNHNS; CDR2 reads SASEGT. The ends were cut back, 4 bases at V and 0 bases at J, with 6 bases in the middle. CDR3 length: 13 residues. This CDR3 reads CASSGQVNTEAFF. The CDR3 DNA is TGTGCCAGCAGTGGACAGGTGAACACTGAAGCTTTCTTT.

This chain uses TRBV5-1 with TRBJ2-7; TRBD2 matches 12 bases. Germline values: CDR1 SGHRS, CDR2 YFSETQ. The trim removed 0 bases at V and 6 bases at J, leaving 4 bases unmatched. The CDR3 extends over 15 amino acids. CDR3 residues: CASSLAASGGVEQYF. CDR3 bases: TGCGCCAGCAGCTTGGCGGCTAGCGGGGGGGTCGAGCAGTACTTC.

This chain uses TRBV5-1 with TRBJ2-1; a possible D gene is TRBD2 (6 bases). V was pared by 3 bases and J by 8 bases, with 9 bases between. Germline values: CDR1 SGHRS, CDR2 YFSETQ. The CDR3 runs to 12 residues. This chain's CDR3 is CASSWAGHEQFF. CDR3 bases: TGCGCCAGCAGCTGGGCGGGACATGAGCAGTTCTTC.

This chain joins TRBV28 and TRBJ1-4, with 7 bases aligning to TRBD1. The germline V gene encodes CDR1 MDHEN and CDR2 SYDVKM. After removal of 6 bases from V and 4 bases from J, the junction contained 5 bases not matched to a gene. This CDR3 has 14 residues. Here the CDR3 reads CASRGTVNNEKLFF. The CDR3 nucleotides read TGTGCCAGCAGGGGGACAGTTAATAATGAAAAACTGTTTTTT.

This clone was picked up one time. The CDR3 is CASSPLNYGYTF. The CDR3 region has the DNA TGTGCCAGCAGCCCACTCAACTATGGCTACACCTTC. The V gene is TRBV28, the J gene TRBJ1-2; D is ambiguous. The V end was cut by 6 bases, the J end by 2 bases, with 7 bases between. The CDR3 consists of 12 residues. Germline lookup yields CDR1 MDHEN and CDR2 SYDVKM.

The CDR3 DNA sequence: TGTGCCAGCAGCCAAGCTACGGGACAGACCTACGAGCAGTACTTC. Amino acids: CASSQATGQTYEQYF. The rearrangement links TRBV4-2 to TRBJ2-7, with TRBD1 identical over 7 bases. Trimming cost V 1 base and J 2 bases; bases outside gene matches: 5. Germline V gene lookup returns CDR1 LGHNA and CDR2 YNFKEQ. This CDR3 region has 15 residues.

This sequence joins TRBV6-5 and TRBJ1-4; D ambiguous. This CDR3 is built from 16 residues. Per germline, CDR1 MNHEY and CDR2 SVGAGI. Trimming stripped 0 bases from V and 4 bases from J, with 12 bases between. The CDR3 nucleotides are TGTGCCAGCAGTTACTCGGGTGCGGGGTTTAATGAAAAACTGTTTTTT. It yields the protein CASSYSGAGFNEKLFF.

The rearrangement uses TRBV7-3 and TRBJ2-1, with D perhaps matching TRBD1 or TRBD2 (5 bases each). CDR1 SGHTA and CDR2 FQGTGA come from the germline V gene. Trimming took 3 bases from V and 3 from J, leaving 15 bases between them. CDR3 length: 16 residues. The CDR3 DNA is TGTGCCAGCAGCTTGGGGGTGGGAAGGGGCTACAATGAGCAGTTCTTC. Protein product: CASSLGVGRGYNEQFF. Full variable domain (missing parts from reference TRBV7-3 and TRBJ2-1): GAGVSQTPSNKVTEKGKYVELRCDPISGHTALYWYRQSLGQGPEFLIYFQGTGAADDSGLPNDRFFAVRPEGSVSTLKIQRTERGDSAVYLCASSLGVGRGYNEQFFGPGTRLTVL.

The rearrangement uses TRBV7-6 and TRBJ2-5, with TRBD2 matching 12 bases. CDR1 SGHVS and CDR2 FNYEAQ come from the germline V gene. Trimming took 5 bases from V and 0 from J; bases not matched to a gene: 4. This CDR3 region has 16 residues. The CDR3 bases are TGTGCCAGCAGCCCAGGGACTAGCGGGTACCAAGAGACCCAGTACTTC. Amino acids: CASSPGTSGYQETQYF.

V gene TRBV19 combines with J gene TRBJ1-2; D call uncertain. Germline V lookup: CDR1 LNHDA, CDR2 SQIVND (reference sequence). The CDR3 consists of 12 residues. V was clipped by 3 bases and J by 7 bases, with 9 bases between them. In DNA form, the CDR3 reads TGTGCCAGTAGTATTGCCAGTGGTGGCTACACCTTC. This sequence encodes CASSIASGGYTF.

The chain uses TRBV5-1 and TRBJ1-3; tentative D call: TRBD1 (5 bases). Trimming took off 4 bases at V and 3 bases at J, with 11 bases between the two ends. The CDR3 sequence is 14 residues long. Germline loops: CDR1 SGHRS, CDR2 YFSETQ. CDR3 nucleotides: TGCGCCAGCAGCGTCGGAGGGGATGGAAACACCATATATTTT. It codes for CASSVGGDGNTIYF.

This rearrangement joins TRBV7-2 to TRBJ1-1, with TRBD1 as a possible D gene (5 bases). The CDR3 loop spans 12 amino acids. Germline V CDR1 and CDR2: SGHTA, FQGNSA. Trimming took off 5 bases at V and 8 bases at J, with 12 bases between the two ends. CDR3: CASSRGRTEAFF. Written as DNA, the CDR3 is TGTGCCAGCAGCAGGGGACGGACAGAAGCTTTCTTT.

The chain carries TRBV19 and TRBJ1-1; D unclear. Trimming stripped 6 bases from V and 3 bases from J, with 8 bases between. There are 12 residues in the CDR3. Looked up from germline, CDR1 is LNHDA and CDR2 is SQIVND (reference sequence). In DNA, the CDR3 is TGTGCCAGTAGCTCGGCGGACACTGAAGCTTTCTTT. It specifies CASSSADTEAFF.

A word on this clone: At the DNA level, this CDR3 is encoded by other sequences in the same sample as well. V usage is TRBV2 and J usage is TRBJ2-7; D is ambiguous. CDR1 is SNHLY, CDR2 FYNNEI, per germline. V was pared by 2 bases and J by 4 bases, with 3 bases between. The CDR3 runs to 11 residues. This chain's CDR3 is CASSERYEQYF. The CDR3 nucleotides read TGTGCCAGCAGTGAACGATACGAGCAGTACTTC.

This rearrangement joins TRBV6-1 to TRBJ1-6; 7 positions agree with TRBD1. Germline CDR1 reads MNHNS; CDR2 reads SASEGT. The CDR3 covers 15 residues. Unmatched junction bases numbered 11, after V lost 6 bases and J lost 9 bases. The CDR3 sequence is CASSPLTGQSSPLHF. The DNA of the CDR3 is TGTGCCAGCAGCCCCTTGACAGGGCAAAGTTCACCCCTCCACTTT.

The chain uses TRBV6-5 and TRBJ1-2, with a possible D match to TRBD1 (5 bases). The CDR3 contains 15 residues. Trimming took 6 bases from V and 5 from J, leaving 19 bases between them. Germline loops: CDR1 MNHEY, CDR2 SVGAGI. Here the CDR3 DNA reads TGTGCCAGCAGCCTCAAACGGGACGGGAATTATGGCTACACCTTC. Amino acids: CASSLKRDGNYGYTF.

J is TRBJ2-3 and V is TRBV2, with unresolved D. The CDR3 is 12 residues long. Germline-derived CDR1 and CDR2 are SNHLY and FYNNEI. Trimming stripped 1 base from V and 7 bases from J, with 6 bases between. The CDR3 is CASSEGQNTQYF. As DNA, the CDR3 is TGTGCCAGCAGTGAAGGGCAGAATACGCAGTATTTT. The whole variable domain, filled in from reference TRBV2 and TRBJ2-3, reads EPEVTQTPSHQVTQMGQEVILRCVPISNHLYFYWYRQILGQKVEFLVSFYNNEISEKSEIFDDQFSVERPDGSNFTLKIRSTKLEDSAMYFCASSEGQNTQYFGPGTRLTVL.

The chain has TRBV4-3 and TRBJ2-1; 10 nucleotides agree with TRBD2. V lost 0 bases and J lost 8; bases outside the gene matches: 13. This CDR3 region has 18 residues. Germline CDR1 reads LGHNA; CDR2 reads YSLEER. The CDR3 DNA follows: TGCGCCAGCAGCCAAGACATCTATAAGCGGGGGGGCCTGGATGAGCAGTTCTTC. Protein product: CASSQDIYKRGGLDEQFF.

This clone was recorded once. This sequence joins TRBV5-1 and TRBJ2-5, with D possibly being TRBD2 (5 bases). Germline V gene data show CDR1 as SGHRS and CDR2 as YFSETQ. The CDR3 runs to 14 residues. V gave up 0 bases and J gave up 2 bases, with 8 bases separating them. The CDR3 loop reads CASSLGTSQETQYF. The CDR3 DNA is TGCGCCAGCAGCTTGGGTACTAGTCAAGAGACCCAGTACTTC.

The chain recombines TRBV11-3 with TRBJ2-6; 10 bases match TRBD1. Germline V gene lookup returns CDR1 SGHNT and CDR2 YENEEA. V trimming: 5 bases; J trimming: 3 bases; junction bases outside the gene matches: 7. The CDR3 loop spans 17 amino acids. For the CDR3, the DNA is TGTGCCAGCAGCCCCAGACAGGGGGCAGGTGGGGCCAACGTCCTGACTTTC. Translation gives CASSPRQGAGGANVLTF.

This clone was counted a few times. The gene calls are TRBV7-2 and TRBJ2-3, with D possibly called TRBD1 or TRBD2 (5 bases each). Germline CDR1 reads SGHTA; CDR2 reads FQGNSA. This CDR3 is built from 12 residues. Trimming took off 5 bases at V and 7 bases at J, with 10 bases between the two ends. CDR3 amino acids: CASSRGANTQYF. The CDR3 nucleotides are TGTGCCAGCAGCCGAGGGGCCAATACGCAGTATTTT.

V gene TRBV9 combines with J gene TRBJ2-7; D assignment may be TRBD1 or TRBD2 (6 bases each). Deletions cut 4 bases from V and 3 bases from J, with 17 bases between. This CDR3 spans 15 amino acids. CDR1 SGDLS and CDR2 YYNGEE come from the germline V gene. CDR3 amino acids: CASSQGGSGYYEQYF. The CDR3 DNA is TGTGCCAGCAGCCAAGGGGGTAGCGGCTACTACGAGCAGTACTTC.

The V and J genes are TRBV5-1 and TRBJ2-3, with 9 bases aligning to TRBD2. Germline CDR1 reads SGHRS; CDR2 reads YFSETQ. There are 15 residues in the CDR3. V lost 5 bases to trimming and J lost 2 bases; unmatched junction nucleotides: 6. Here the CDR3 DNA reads TGCGCCAGCAGGGAGGGACTAGCCCACACAGATACGCAGTATTTT. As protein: CASREGLAHTDTQYF. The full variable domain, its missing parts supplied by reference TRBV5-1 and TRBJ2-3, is KAGVTQTPRYLIKTRGQQVTLSCSPISGHRSVSWYQQTPGQGLQFLFEYFSETQRNKGNFPGRFSGRQFSNSRSEMNVSTLELGDSALYLCASREGLAHTDTQYFGPGTRLTVL.

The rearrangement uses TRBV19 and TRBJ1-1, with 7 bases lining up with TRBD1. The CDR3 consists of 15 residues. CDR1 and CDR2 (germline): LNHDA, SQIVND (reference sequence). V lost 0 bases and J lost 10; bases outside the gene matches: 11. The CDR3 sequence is CASSIDVRQGRGAFF. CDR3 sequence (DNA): TGTGCCAGTAGTATAGACGTCCGACAGGGTCGGGGAGCTTTCTTT.

The CDR3 bases are TGTGCCAGCAGTTACTTGGGACAGCTCCAAGAGACCCAGTACTTC. Amino acid sequence: CASSYLGQLQETQYF. The V call is TRBV6-5, the J call TRBJ2-5; 7 bases line up with TRBD1. Germline CDR1 and CDR2: MNHEY and SVGAGI. The trim removed 1 base at V and 1 base at J, leaving 3 bases unmatched. This CDR3 has 15 residues.

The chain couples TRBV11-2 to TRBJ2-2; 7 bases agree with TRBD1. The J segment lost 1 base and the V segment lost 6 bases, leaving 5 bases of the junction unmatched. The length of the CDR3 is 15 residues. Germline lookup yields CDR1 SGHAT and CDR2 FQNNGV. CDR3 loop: CASRISGGNTGELFF. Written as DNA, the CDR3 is TGTGCCAGCAGAATTTCAGGGGGGAACACCGGGGAGCTGTTTTTT.

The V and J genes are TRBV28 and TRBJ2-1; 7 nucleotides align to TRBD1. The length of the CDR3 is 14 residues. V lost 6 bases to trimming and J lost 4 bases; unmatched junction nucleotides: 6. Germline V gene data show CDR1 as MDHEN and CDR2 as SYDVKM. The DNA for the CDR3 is TGTGCCAGCAGCTCAACACAGGGGTACAATGAGCAGTTCTTC. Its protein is CASSSTQGYNEQFF.

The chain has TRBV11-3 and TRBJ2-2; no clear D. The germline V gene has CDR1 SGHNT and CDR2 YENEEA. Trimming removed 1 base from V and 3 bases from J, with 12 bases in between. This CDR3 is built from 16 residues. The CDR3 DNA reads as TGTGCCAGCAGCTTAGGTCCAGCTAAGGACACCGGGGAGCTGTTTTTT. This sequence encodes CASSLGPAKDTGELFF.

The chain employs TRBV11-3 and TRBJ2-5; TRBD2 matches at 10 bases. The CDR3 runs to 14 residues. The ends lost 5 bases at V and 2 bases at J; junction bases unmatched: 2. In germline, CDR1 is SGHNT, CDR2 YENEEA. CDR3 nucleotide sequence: TGTGCCAGCAGCGTACTAGCGGGGCAAGAGACCCAGTACTTC. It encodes CASSVLAGQETQYF.